The present T cell receptor beta chain was sequenced within a study of long-term antiretroviral therapy in people with HIV. An immunoSEQ assay, version v3.0, was performed at survey level. Data came from immunoSEQ multiplex PCR; TCRdb stores just in-frame clones and leaves some out. The data contain 30,000 to 35,000 clones, about four fifths of them seen just once; the ten biggest clones take up 7.9%. The CDR3 spans 16 residues. Germline assignment: CDR1 SEHNR and CDR2 FQNEAQ (reference sequence). Losses at the gene ends were 2 bases for V and 0 bases for J; bases not matched to a gene: 5. Note on this clone: The target antigen is unknown.

Treatment for all HIV-infected participants took place in the United States. Study-wide results and caveats: Clones that expanded before ART (that is, prior to treatment) dominated the repertoire at all time points.

The sequences come from unsorted PBMCs, collected 0.4 years before starting antiretroviral therapy. J is TRBJ2-3 and V is TRBV7-9, with 7 bases fitting TRBD2. The TCR sequence derives from a man between 18 and 29 years old with HIV. The CDR3 region has the DNA TGTGCCAGCAGCTTATTCGGGGGGACTAGCACAGATACGCAGTATTTT. Its protein product is CASSLFGGTSTDTQYF.